Sequencing of this T cell receptor beta chain was carried out in a study of shared clonotypes between healthy human individuals (dated by TCRdb to 2019 to 2021). Regarding the complete study: Three men and a couple of women, aged 18 to 49 years, made up the cohort. Per donor, three plates each were used for CD4 naive and CD4 memory, two for CD8 naive, and one for CD8 memory. To estimate repertoire size and how much clonotype sharing occurs between individuals, the study deeply sequenced the blood TCR repertoires of several healthy adults. To increase sequencing depth and limit assay-specific biases, TCR repertoire library preparation and sequencing were carried out by different laboratories using diverse techniques. Each donor's leukapheresis produced roughly between roughly 0.85 and 10 billion PBMCs.

TCR CDR3 regions were amplified from genomic DNA by multiplex PCR using the deep immunoSEQ assay. Genomic DNA extracted from each cell subset was distributed evenly over all wells of several immunoSEQ 96-well plates, and each plate served as one replicate. Each replicate PCR for sorted subsets received roughly 0.2 ug genomic DNA, equal to tens of thousands of T cell genomes. Purified libraries were measured with a Qubit 3.0 fluorometer, size-checked on a Bioanalyzer 2100, and measured again with the KAPA Library Quantification kit. Every immunoSEQ 96-well plate was sequenced on a dedicated single-read 150-cycle Illumina NextSeq 550 flow cell. As for how the authors treated the data: Because the immunoSEQ output included only junctional sequences and no quality scores, the filtering could not be the same as the filtering used for full-length reads. Sequences were annotated with PyIR, a Python wrapper for IgBLAST v1.9, using IMGT germline references to assign V/J genes and CDR3. Reads with weak V/J assignments (E-value above 1e-6), missing CDR3, stop codons, out-of-frame junctions, or ambiguous translated residues were removed. V3J clonotypes were defined as sequences sharing the same inferred V gene, J gene, and CDR3 amino acid sequence. Percentage overlap between repertoires was calculated by dividing the number of shared unique clonotypes by the size of the smaller repertoire. Three approaches were used to assess repertoire richness: RTK rarefaction, the Chao1 estimator, and Recon v2.1 estimates of unobserved clonotypes. Generation probabilities for all TCRbeta clonotypes obtained by the gDNA method from several donors were computed using OLGA. TCRdb took this table from immuneACCESS and kept in-frame rearrangements with V and J called. Such tables lack part of the clones; where checked against another copy, unresolved V genes explain under half of the gap, and the rest is unexplained. Clonal size and the V and J genes are those of that table, whereas D and trimming came from the DNA. For this sample there are 1 million to 1.3 million clones; around three quarters appear just once. The top ten hold around 0.6% of the sample.

In the case of this clone: Its antigen is still unknown. No per-base quality is available; no much larger clone lies one base away.

General study outcomes and caveats: Pairwise subsampling indicated that sequencing depth was expected to affect the degree of clonotype sharing among donors. The small number of donors limited the genetic and exposure-history diversity represented. Higher generation probabilities were observed for clonotypes shared by all four sorted-subset donors than for non-shared clonotypes. Even with the large sequencing depth, rarefaction of the sorted-subset datasets indicated that sequencing was incomplete. Sharing across four donors was observed for around 5% of naive CD4, less than 4% of naive CD8, 2% to 2.5% of memory CD4, and roughly 0.4% of memory CD8 clonotypes. Naive subsets generally had larger estimated clonotype richness than memory subsets. Sampling was restricted to blood, and TCR repertoires in tissues likely differ from the TCR repertoires found in blood.

The V end loses 7 bases and the J end loses 5 bases, and a stretch of 15 bases separates them. The germline V gene gives CDR1 as MDHEN and CDR2 as SYDVKM. Including cysteine and phenylalanine, the CDR3 has 14 amino acids. Kept here is only the CDR3 DNA, which spans 42 bases and is read in frame from base 1. Donors were healthy HIV-negative adults with no recently reported acute infections or vaccinations. Every donor was a Caucasian adult living in Nashville, Tennessee, USA. CD4+ T cells were enriched by magnetic negative selection, after which naive cells were positively selected on CD45RA and the negative fraction was taken as the memory subset. Blood was obtained by leukapheresis, after which PBMCs were separated by Ficoll-Histopaque density gradient centrifugation and cryopreserved in liquid nitrogen vapor phase. Analytical flow cytometry was used to check the purity and quantity of each magnetically sorted T cell population. Genomic DNA was isolated from each sorted fraction and quantified by UV absorbance on a Nanodrop 2000c.

The TCR sequence derives from a man aged 18 to 29 in good health. Some clones in this sample may be carry-over from other donors' samples. The sample consisted of memory CD4+ T cells from PBMCs. The meaning of the sample's cell subset or site label: CD45RA-negative fraction. This sequence uses TRBV28 and TRBJ1-5; a confident D gene designation cannot be given. The DNA reads as follows: TGTGCCAGCACCCTCTCCCCGTATGATCAGCCCCAGCATTTT. This is translated as CASTLSPYDQPQHF.